The following is a T cell receptor (beta chain) sequence with its context. The record originates from a study of blood T cell repertoires in COVID-19. V gave up 0 bases and J gave up 3 bases, with 27 bases separating them. The CDR3 covers 20 residues. Germline CDR1 is GTSNPN and CDR2 is SVGIG (reference sequence). Generated by immunoSEQ multiplex PCR, the TCRdb table keeps only in-frame clones and is missing some. The sample holds hundreds of thousands of clones, around 84% seen once. Sequencing used PBMCs or T cells enriched from blood (not recorded which). The origin of this receptor is a man in his forties who had recovered from COVID-19. The rearrangement links TRBV30 to TRBJ1-5, with TRBD1 as a possible D gene (6 bases). DNA for the CDR3: TGTGCCTGGAGTGTAAATCGGAAAGGACAGATCCGACAGGTCAATCAGCCCCAGCATTTT. It codes for CAWSVNRKGQIRQVNQPQHF. The whole variable domain, filled in from reference TRBV30 and TRBJ1-5, reads SQTIHQWPATLVQPVGSPLSLECTVEGTSNPNLYWYRQAAGRGLQLLFYSVGIGQISSEVPQNLSASRPQDRQFILSSKKLLLSDSGFYLCAWSVNRKGQIRQVNQPQHFGDGTRLSIL.